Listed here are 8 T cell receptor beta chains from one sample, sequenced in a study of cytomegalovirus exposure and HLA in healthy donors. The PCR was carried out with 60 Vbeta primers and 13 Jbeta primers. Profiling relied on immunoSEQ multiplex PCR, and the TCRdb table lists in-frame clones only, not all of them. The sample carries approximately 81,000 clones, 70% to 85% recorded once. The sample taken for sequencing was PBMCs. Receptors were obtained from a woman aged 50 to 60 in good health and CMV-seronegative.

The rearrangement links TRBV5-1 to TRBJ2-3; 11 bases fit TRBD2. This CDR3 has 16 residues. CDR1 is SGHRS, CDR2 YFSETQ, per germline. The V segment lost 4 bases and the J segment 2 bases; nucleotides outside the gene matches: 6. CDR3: CASSPSLAGDTDTQYF. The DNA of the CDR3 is TGCGCCAGCAGCCCCTCACTAGCGGGAGACACAGATACGCAGTATTTT.

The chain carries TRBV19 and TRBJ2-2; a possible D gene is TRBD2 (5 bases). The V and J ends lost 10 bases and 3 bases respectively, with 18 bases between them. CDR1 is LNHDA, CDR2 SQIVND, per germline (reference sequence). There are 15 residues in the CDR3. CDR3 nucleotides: TGTGCCACCCAATTTGAGGGAGCCCACACCGGGGAGCTGTTTTTT. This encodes CATQFEGAHTGELFF.

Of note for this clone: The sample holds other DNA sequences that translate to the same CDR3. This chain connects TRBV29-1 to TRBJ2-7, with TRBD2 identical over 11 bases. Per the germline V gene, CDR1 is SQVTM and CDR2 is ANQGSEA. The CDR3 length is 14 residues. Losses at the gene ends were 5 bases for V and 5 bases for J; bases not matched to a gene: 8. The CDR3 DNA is TGCAGCGTTCCTTCTAGCGGGAGGTGGGACGAGCAGTACTTC. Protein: CSVPSSGRWDEQYF.

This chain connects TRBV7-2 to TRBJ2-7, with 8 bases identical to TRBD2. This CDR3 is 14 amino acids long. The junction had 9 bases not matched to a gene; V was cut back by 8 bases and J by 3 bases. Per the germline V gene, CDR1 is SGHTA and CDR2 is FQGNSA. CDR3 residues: CASQPSGFFYEQYF. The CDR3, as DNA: TGTGCCAGCCAGCCTAGCGGGTTTTTCTACGAGCAGTACTTC.

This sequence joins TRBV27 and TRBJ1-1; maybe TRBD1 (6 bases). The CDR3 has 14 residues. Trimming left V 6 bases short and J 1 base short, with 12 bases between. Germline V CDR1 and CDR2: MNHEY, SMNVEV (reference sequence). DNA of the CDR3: TGTGCCAGCAGCAGTCCAGGGGCGAACACTGAAGCTTTCTTT. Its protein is CASSSPGANTEAFF.

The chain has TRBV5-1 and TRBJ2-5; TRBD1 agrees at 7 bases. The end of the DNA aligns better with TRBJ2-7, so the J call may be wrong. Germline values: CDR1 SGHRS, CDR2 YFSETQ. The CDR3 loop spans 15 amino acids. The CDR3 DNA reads TGCGCCAGCAGCTTGGCGGGACAGACAACCTACGAGCAGTACTTC. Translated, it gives CASSLAGQTTYEQYF.

Written as DNA, the CDR3 is TGCGCCAGCAGCCAAGAAGAGGGACAGAGTCACTACTACAATGAGCAGTTCTTC. Translating it yields CASSQEEGQSHYYNEQFF. The J gene is TRBJ2-1, the V gene TRBV4-1; 7 positions match TRBD1. V gave up 0 bases and J gave up 3 bases; unmatched junction bases: 11. CDR3 length: 18 amino acids. Germline V gene data show CDR1 as MGHRA and CDR2 as YSYEKL.

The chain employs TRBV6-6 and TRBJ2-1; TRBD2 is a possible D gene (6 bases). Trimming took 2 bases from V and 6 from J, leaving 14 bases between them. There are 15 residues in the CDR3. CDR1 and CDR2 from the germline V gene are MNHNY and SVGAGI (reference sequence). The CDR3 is CASSYVGGGGNEQFF. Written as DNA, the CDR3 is TGTGCCAGCAGTTACGTCGGGGGAGGAGGCAATGAGCAGTTCTTC.